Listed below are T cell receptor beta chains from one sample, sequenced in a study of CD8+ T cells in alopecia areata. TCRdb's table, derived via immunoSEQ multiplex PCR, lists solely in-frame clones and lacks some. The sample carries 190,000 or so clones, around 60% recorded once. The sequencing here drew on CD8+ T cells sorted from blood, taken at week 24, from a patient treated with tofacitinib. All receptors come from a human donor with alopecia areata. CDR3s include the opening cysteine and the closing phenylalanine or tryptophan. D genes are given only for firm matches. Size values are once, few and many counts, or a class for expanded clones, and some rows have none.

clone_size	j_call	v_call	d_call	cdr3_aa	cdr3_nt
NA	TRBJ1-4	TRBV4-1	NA	CASSPTNEKLFF	TGCGCCAGCAGCCCCACTAATGAAAAACTGTTTTTT
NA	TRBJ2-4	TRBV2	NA	CASSEGAGGAGNIQYF	TGTGCCAGCAGCGAAGGAGCCGGGGGCGCGGGTAACATTCAGTACTTC
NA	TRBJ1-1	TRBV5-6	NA	CASSSGIGTEAFF	TGTGCCAGCAGCTCTGGGATAGGCACTGAAGCTTTCTTT
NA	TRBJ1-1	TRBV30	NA	CAWSVGQRTSDAFF	TGTGCCTGGAGTGTAGGACAGCGGACTTCGGATGCTTTCTTT
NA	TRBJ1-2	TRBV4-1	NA	CASSHPSEGNGYGYTF	TGCGCCAGCAGCCACCCCAGTGAGGGGAATGGATATGGCTACACCTTC
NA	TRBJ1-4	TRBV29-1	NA	CSVLTGGEGKLFF	TGCAGCGTGCTAACAGGTGGCGAAGGAAAACTGTTTTTT
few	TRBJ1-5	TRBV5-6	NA	CASSLAMAGAQPQHF	TGTGCCAGCAGCTTGGCTATGGCAGGGGCTCAGCCCCAGCATTTT
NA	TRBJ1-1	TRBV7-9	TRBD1	CASSAGDREAFF	TGTGCCAGCAGCGCAGGGGACAGGGAAGCTTTCTTT
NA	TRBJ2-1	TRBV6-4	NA	CASSEGPTNEQFF	TGTGCCAGCAGTGAAGGGCCTACCAATGAGCAGTTCTTC
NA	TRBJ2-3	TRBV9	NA	CASSDSGGSGDTQYF	TGTGCCAGCAGCGATAGCGGTGGGTCCGGCGATACGCAGTATTTT
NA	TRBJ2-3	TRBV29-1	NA	CSVEGSRGSADTQYF	TGCAGCGTTGAAGGCTCCAGGGGTAGCGCAGATACGCAGTATTTT
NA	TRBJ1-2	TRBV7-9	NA	CASTFGLEDGYTF	TGTGCCAGCACCTTCGGGCTCGAGGATGGCTACACCTTC
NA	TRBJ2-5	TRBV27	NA	CASRGGSETQYF	TGTGCCAGCAGAGGTGGTTCAGAGACCCAGTACTTC
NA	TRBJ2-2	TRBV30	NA	CAGTGRNTGELFF	TGTGCCGGGACCGGGAGGAACACCGGGGAGCTGTTTTTT
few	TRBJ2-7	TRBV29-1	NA	CSVATYMKRTYEQYF	TGCAGCGTCGCTACGTACATGAAACGGACCTACGAGCAGTACTTC
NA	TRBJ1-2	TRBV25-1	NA	CASSEGRIYGYTF	TGTGCCAGCAGTGAAGGACGGATCTATGGCTACACCTTC
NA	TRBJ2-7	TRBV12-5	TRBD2	CASGLTGLVGYEQYF	TGTGCTAGTGGTTTGACTGGACTAGTGGGCTACGAGCAGTACTTC
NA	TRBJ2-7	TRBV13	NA	CASSLTGADYEQYF	TGTGCCAGCAGCTTAACCGGGGCCGACTACGAGCAGTACTTC
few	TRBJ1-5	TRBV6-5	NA	CASRDTAGDQPQHF	TGTGCCAGCAGGGATACGGCGGGGGATCAGCCCCAGCATTTT
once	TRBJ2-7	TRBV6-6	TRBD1	CASSYSGQGDYEQYF	TGTGCCAGCAGTTACTCGGGACAGGGGGACTACGAGCAGTACTTC
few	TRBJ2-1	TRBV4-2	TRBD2	CASSPRGDNEQFF	TGTGCCAGCAGCCCACGGGGGGACAATGAGCAGTTCTTC
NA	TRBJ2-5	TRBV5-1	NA	CASSLEDRLYQETQYF	TGCGCCAGCAGCTTGGAGGACAGACTGTACCAAGAGACCCAGTACTTC
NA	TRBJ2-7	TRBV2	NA	CASSDIYEQYF	TGTGCCAGCAGTGATATTTACGAGCAGTACTTC
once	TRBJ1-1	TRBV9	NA	CASSVVKSNTEAFF	TGTGCCAGCAGCGTAGTAAAGTCGAACACTGAAGCTTTCTTT
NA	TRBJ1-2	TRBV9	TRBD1	CASSTRSPQGDYGYTF	TGTGCCAGCAGCACCCGTAGCCCGCAGGGGGACTATGGCTACACCTTC
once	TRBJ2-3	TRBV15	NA	CATSKSRADTQYF	TGTGCCACCAGCAAGTCTCGCGCAGATACGCAGTATTTT
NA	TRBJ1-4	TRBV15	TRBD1	CATSRPGTGLEKLFF	TGTGCCACCAGCAGACCCGGGACAGGGCTTGAAAAACTGTTTTTT
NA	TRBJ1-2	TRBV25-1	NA	CASSEYGDNYGYTF	TGTGCCAGCAGTGAATACGGGGATAACTATGGCTACACCTTC
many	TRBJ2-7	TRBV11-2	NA	CASSPQGGVPREQYF	TGTGCCAGCAGCCCCCAGGGGGGGGTCCCCCGAGAGCAGTACTTC
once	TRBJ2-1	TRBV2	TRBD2	CASSGSTSGGLYNEQFF	TGTGCCAGCAGCGGCTCGACTAGCGGGGGACTCTACAATGAGCAGTTCTTC
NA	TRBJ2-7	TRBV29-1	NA	CSVGGNYEQYF	TGCAGCGTCGGGGGCAACTACGAGCAGTACTTC
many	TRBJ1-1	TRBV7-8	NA	CASSDGQKNTEAFF	TGTGCCAGCAGCGATGGACAGAAGAACACTGAAGCTTTCTTT
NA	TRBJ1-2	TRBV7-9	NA	CASTLQGSLNYGYTF	TGTGCCAGCACCCTCCAGGGGAGTCTGAACTATGGCTACACCTTC
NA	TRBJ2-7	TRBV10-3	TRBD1	CAISTLQGDVRGEQYF	TGTGCCATCAGCACCCTACAGGGGGACGTGCGAGGGGAGCAGTACTTC
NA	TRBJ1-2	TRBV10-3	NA	CATVTDNYGYTF	TGTGCCACCGTAACGGACAACTATGGCTACACCTTC
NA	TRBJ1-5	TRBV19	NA	CASSRSFGNQPQHF	TGTGCCAGTAGTAGAAGTTTTGGCAATCAGCCCCAGCATTTT
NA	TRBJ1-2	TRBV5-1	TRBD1	CASSPEDREDGYTF	TGCGCCAGCAGCCCTGAGGACAGGGAGGATGGCTACACCTTC
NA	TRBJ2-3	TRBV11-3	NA	CASSDPVGLDTQYF	TGTGCCAGCAGCGACCCAGTGGGGTTAGATACGCAGTATTTT
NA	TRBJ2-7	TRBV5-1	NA	CASSLFGETYEQYF	TGCGCCAGCAGCTTGTTCGGCGAGACCTACGAGCAGTACTTC
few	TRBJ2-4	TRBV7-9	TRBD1	CASSPPLAGTGRIIQYF	TGTGCCAGCAGCCCCCCTCTTGCCGGGACAGGGAGGATAATTCAGTACTTC
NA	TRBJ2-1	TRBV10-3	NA	CAISSPRDEQFF	TGTGCCATCAGCTCTCCCAGGGATGAGCAGTTCTTC
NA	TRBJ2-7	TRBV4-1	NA	CASSSEPYEQYF	TGCGCCAGCAGCTCAGAACCCTACGAGCAGTACTTC